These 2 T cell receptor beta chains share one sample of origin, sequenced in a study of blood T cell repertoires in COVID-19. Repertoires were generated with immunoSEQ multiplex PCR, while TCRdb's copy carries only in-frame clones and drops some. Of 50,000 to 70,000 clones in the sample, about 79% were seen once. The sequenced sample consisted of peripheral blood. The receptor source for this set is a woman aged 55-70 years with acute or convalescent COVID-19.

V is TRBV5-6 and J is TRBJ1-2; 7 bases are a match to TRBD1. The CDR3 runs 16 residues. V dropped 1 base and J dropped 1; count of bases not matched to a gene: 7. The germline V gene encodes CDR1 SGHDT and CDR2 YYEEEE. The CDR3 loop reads CASSLPGGAGNYGYTF. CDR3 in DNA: TGTGCCAGCAGCTTGCCAGGGGGTGCCGGTAACTATGGCTACACCTTC.

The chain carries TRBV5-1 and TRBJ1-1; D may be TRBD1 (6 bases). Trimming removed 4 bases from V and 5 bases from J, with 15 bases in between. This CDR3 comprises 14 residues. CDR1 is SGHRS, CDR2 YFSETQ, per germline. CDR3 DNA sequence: TGCGCCAGCAGCAAGGCAGGGGAGAATACTGAAGCTTTCTTT. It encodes CASSKAGENTEAFF.